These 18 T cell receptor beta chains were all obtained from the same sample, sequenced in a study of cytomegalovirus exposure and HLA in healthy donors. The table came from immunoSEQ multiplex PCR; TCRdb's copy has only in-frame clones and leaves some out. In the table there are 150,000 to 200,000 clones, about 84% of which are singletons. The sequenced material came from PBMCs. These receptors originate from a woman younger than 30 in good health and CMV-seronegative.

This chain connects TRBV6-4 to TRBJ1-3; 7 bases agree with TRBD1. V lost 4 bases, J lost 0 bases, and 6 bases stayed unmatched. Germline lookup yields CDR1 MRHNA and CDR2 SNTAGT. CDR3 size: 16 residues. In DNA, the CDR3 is TGTGCCAGCAGTGCCGTCTGGGACAGCTCTGGAAACACCATATATTTT. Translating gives CASSAVWDSSGNTIYF.

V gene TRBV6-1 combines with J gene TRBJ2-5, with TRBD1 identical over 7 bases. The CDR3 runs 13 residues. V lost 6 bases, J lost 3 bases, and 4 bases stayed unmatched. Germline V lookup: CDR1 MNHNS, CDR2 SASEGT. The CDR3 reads CASSPGTEETQYF. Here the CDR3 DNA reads TGTGCCAGCAGCCCCGGGACAGAAGAGACCCAGTACTTC.

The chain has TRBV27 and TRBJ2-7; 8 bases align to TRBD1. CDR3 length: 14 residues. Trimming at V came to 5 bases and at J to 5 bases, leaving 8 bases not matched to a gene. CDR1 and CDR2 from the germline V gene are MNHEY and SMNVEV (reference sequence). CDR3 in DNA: TGTGCCAGCAGTCGGACAGGGTTTTACAACGAGCAGTACTTC. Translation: CASSRTGFYNEQYF.

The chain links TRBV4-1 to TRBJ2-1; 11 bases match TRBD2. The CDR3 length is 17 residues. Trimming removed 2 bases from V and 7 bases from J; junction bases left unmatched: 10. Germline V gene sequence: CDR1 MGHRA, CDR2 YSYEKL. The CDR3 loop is CASSQRIAGGGVNEQFF. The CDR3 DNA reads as TGCGCCAGCAGCCAAAGAATAGCGGGAGGGGGGGTGAATGAGCAGTTCTTC.

The CDR3 sequence is CASTHGGGAAQYF. DNA for the CDR3: TGTGCCAGCACCCACGGAGGGGGGGCCGCGCAGTACTTC. The chain joins TRBV28 to TRBJ2-7; tentative D call: TRBD2 (7 bases). V was trimmed by 7 bases and J by 9 bases, leaving 19 bases between them. The CDR3 is made up of 13 amino acids. Germline V gives CDR1 MDHEN, CDR2 SYDVKM.

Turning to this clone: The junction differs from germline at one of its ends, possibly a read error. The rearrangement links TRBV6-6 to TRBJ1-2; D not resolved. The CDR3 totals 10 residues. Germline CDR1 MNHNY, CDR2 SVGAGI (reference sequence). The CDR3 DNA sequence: TGTGCCAGCAGTGCTAAGTCCTATTCCTTC. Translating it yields CASSAKSYSF.

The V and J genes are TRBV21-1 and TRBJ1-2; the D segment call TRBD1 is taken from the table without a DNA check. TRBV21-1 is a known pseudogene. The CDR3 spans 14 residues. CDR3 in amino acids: CASSRNSADYGYTF. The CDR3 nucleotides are TGTGCCAGCAGCAGGAACAGTGCTGACTATGGCTACACCTTC.

CDR3 amino acids: CASSLGITGTSGMDEQFF. The CDR3 DNA sequence: TGTGCCAGCAGCTTGGGGATAACCGGGACTAGCGGAATGGATGAGCAGTTCTTC. This chain joins TRBV5-6 and TRBJ2-1; 11 nucleotides align to TRBD2. The ends lost 0 bases at V and 8 bases at J; junction bases unmatched: 13. Germline lookup yields CDR1 SGHDT and CDR2 YYEEEE. The CDR3 extends over 18 amino acids.

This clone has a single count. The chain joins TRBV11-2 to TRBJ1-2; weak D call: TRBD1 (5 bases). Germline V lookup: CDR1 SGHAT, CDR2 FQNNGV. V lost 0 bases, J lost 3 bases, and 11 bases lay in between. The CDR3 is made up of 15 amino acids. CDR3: CASSLDHTTDYGYTF. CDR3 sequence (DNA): TGTGCCAGCAGCTTAGATCACACGACAGACTATGGCTACACCTTC.

In DNA form, the CDR3 reads TGTGCCAGCAGCCCGACCGGGACTAGCACCCAGTACTTC. Residues: CASSPTGTSTQYF. The rearrangement links TRBV14 to TRBJ2-5, with TRBD2 matching 9 bases. Germline CDR1 is SGHDN and CDR2 is FVKESK. This CDR3 has 13 amino acids. The trim removed 4 bases at V and 8 bases at J, leaving 5 bases unmatched.

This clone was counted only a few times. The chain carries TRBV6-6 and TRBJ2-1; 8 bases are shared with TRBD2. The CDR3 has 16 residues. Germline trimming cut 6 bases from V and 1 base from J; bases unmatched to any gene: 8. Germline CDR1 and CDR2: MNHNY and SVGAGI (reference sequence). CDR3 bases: TGTGCCAGCAGACTAATAGCGGGACCATCCTACAATGAGCAGTTCTTC. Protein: CASRLIAGPSYNEQFF.

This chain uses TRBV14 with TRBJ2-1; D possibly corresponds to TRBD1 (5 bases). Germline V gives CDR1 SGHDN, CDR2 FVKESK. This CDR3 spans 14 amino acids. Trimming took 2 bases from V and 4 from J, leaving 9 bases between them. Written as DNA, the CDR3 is TGTGCCAGCAGCCAACCCAGGGTGTACAATGAGCAGTTCTTC. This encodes CASSQPRVYNEQFF.

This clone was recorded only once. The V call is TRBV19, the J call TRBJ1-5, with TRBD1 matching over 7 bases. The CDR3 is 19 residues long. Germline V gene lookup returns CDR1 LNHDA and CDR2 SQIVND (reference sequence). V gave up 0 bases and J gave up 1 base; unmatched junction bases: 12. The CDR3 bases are TGTGCCAGTAGTATAGAACAACCGGCGTACAGGGGAAGCAATCAGCCCCAGCATTTT. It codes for CASSIEQPAYRGSNQPQHF.

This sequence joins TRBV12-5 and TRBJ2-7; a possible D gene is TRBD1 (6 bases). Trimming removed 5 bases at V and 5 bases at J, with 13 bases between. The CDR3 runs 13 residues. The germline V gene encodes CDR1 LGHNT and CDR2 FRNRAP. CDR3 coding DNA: TGTGCTAGTGGTGAACAGGGTTTTGACGAGCAGTACTTC. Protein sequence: CASGEQGFDEQYF.

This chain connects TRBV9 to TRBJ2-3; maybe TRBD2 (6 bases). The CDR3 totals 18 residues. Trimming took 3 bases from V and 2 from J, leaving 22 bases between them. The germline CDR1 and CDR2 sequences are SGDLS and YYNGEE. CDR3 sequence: CASSDSGTFPTITDTQYF. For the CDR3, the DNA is TGTGCCAGCAGCGATAGCGGAACCTTCCCGACGATCACAGATACGCAGTATTTT. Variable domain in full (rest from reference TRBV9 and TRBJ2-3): DSGVTQTPKHLITATGQRVTLRCSPRSGDLSVYWYQQSLDQGLQFLIQYYNGEERAKGNILERFSAQQFPDLHSELNLSSLELGDSALYFCASSDSGTFPTITDTQYFGPGTRLTVL.

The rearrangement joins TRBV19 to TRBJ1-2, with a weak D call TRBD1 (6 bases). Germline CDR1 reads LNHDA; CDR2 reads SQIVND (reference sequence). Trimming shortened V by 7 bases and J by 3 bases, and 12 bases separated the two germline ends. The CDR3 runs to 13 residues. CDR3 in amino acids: CASTPAGDYGYTF. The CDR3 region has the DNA TGTGCCAGTACCCCGGCAGGGGACTATGGCTACACCTTC.

CDR3 residues: CASRERGPGELFF. DNA for the CDR3: TGTGCCAGTAGAGAGCGGGGCCCCGGGGAGCTGTTTTTT. The V and J genes are TRBV19 and TRBJ2-2; 7 nucleotides align to TRBD2. The CDR3 spans 13 residues. CDR1 is LNHDA and CDR2 is SQIVND in the germline V gene (reference sequence). V shed 6 bases, J shed 6 bases, and the junction held 4 bases outside the gene matches.

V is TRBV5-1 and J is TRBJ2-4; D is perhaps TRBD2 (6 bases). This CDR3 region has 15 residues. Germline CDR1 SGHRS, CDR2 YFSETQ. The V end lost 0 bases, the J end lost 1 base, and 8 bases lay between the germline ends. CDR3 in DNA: TGCGCCAGCAGCTTGGCGGAGGGGGCCAAAAACATTCAGTACTTC. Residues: CASSLAEGAKNIQYF.